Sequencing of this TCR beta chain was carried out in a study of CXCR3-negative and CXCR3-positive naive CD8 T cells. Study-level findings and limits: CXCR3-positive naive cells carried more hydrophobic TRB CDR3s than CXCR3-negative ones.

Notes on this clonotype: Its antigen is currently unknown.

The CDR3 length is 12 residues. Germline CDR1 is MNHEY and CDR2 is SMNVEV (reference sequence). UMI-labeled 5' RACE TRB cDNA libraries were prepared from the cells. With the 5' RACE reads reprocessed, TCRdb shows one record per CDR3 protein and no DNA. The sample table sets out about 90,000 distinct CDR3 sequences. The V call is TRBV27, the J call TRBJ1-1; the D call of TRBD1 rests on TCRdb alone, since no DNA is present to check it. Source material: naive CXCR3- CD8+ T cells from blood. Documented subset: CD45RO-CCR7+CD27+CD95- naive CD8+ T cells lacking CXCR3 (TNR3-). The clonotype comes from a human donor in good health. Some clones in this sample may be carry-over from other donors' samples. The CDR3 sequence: CASRDRVTEAFF.